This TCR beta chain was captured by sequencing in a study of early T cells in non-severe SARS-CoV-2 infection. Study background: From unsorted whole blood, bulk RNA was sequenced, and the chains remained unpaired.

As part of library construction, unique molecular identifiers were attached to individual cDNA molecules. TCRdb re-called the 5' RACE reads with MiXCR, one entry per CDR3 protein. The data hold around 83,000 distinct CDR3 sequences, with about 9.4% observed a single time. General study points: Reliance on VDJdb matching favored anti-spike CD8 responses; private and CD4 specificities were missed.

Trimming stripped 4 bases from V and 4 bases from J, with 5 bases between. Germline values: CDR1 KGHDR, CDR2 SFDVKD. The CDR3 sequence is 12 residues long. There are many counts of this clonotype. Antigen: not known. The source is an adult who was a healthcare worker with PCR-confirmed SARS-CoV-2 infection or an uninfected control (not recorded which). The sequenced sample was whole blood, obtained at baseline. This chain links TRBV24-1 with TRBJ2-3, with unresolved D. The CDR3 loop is CATSEGSDTQYF. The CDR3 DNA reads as TGTGCCACCAGTGAGGGGTCAGATACGCAGTATTTT.